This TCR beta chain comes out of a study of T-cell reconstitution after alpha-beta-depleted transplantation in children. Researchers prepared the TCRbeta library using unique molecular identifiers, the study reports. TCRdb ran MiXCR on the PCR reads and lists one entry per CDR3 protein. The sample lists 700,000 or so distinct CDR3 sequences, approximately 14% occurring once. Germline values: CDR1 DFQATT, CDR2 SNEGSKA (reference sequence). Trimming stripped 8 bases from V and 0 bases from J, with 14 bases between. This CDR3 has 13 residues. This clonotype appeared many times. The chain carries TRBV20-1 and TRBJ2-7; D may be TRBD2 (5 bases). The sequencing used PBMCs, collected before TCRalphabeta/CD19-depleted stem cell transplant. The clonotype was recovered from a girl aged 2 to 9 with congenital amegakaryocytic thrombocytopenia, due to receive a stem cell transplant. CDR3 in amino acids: CSFQSGSSYEQYF. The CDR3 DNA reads TGCAGTTTTCAATCGGGGAGCTCCTACGAGCAGTACTTC.